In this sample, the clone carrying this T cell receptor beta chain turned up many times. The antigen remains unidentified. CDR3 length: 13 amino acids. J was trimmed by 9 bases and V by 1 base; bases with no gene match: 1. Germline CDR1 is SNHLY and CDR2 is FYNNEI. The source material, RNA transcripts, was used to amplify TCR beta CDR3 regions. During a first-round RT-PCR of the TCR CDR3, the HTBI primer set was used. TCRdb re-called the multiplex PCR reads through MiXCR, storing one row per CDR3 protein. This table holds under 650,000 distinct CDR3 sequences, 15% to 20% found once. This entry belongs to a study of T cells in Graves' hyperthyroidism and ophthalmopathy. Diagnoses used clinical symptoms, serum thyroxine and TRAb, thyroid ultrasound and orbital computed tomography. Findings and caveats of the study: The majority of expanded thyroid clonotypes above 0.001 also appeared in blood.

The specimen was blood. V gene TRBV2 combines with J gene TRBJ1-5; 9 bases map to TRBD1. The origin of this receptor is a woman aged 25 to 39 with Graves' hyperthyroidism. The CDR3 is CASSEGTGAPQHF. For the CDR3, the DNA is TGTGCCAGCAGTGAAGGGACAGGGGCGCCCCAGCATTTT.